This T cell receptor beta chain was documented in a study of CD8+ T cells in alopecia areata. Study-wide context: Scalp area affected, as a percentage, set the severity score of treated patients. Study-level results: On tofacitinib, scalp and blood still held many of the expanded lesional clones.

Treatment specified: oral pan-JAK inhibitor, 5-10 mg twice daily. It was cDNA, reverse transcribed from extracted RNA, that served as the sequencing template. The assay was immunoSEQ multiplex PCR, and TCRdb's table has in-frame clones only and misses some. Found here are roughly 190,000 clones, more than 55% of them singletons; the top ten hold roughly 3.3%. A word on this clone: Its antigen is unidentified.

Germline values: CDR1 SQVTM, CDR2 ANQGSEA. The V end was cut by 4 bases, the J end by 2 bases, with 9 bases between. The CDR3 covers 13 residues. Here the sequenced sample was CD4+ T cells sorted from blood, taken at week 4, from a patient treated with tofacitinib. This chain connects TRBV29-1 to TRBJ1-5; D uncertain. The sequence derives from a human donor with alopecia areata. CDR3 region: CSVARSGNQPQHF. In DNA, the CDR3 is TGCAGCGTTGCGCGTAGCGGCAATCAGCCCCAGCATTTT.